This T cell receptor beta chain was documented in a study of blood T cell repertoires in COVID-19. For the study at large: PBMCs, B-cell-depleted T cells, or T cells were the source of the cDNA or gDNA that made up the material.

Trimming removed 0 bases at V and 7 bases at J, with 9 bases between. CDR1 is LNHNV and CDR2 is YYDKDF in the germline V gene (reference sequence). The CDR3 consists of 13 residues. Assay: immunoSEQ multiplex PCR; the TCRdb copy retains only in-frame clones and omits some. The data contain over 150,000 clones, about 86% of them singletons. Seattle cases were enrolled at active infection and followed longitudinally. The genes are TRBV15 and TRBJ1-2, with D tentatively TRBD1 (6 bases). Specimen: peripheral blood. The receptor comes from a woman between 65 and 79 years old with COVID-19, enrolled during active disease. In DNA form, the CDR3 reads TGTGCCACCAGCAGAGACAGGGGACGTGGCTACACCTTC. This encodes CATSRDRGRGYTF.